This is a list of T cell receptor beta chains from one sample in a study of cytomegalovirus exposure and HLA in healthy donors. Using immunoSEQ multiplex PCR, the repertoire was profiled, and TCRdb retains in-frame clones only, with some absent. The sample gives 110,000 or so clones, 70% to 90% of which show up once; less than 2% is in the top ten. The sample consisted of PBMCs. The receptors were sampled from a man in his late teens or twenties in good health and CMV-seronegative. Both conserved end residues are part of each CDR3. The D gene is left open where the match is weak. Only some rows state a clone size, as once, few, many or a class for expanded clones.

J	D	V	size	DNA	CDR3
TRBJ2-7	NA	TRBV19	NA	TGTGCCAGTAGTATCACAACAGGGATCTACGAGCAGTACTTC	CASSITTGIYEQYF
TRBJ2-7	TRBD1	TRBV7-8	once	TGTGCCAGCAGCTTAGGTTCGAGGGGGCTTTACGAGCAGTACTTC	CASSLGSRGLYEQYF
TRBJ1-1	TRBD1	TRBV7-9	once	TGTGCCAGCAGCTCGGACAGGGGAAACACTGAAGCTTTCTTT	CASSSDRGNTEAFF
TRBJ2-4	NA	TRBV15	NA	TGTGCCACCAGCAGAGATTGGGCGATGGGAAACATTCAGTACTTC	CATSRDWAMGNIQYF
TRBJ2-7	TRBD1	TRBV10-1	NA	TGCGCCAGCTCTACGGGGACAGGGAACGGCGAGCAGTACTTC	CASSTGTGNGEQYF
TRBJ2-7	NA	TRBV6-1	NA	TGTGCCAGCAGTGATGAGGGGGGGGGCGTCTACGAGCAGTACTTC	CASSDEGGGVYEQYF
TRBJ2-7	NA	TRBV7-8	few	TGTGCCAGCAGCCTAATCTCCTACGAGCAGTACTTC	CASSLISYEQYF
TRBJ2-7	TRBD1	TRBV4-1	NA	TGCGCCAGCAGCCACCCGAAGGGGGGACAGGGTGAATACGAGCAGTACTTC	CASSHPKGGQGEYEQYF
TRBJ2-3	NA	TRBV28	NA	TGTGCCAGCAGCGTTTCCGATACGCAGTATTTT	CASSVSDTQYF
TRBJ1-1	NA	TRBV29-1	NA	TGCAGCGTTGTAGACGCAGGGGCTTACACTGAAGCTTTCTTT	CSVVDAGAYTEAFF
TRBJ1-2	NA	TRBV19	NA	TGTGCCAGTAGTGCGGGACCCAACTATGGCTACACCTTC	CASSAGPNYGYTF
TRBJ2-7	TRBD2	TRBV7-9	NA	TGTGCCAGCAGCTTCGGACTAGCGGGAGTGATCTACGAGCAGTACTTC	CASSFGLAGVIYEQYF
TRBJ2-1	NA	TRBV18	once	TGTGCCAGCGAGCGGCAAGGCTCCTACAATGAGCAGTTCTTC	CASERQGSYNEQFF
TRBJ2-3	NA	TRBV11-2	NA	TGTGCCAGCAGCTCCCCATCGGGCACAGATACGCAGTATTTT	CASSSPSGTDTQYF
TRBJ2-7	NA	TRBV27	NA	TGTGCCAGCAGTCCCGGGACAACAACCTACGAGCAGTACTTC	CASSPGTTTYEQYF
TRBJ2-3	NA	TRBV7-9	NA	TGTGCCAGCAGCTTAGCGACCGGGACTCCGACCGATACGCAGTATTTT	CASSLATGTPTDTQYF
TRBJ2-7	NA	TRBV5-1	NA	TGCGCCAGCTCCTCCTCCTACGAGCAGTACTTC	CASSSSYEQYF
TRBJ2-3	TRBD1	TRBV6-1	NA	TGTGCCAGCAGTGAAGGACAGGGGTTCACGCAGTATTTT	CASSEGQGFTQYF
TRBJ1-1	TRBD1	TRBV19	NA	TGTGCCAGTAGGTACGAGGGGGCCTGGACTGAAGCTTTCTTT	CASRYEGAWTEAFF
TRBJ2-7	TRBD1	TRBV19	NA	TGTGCCAGTAGTAAGACAGGGGGCATGGACGAGCAGTACTTC	CASSKTGGMDEQYF
TRBJ1-1	NA	TRBV28	once	TGTGCCAGCAGGCCCACAGGGATGGGGACTGAAGCTTTCTTT	CASRPTGMGTEAFF
TRBJ1-1	TRBD1	TRBV6-1	once	TGTGCCAGCAGTGCTAACGCGGGACAGCAGAACACTGAAGCTTTCTTT	CASSANAGQQNTEAFF
TRBJ2-1	NA	TRBV6-1	NA	TGTGCCAGCAGTGTCTCTGGGGACAGCCGGGGGAGTGAGCAGTTCTTC	CASSVSGDSRGSEQFF
TRBJ1-2	NA	TRBV6-5	NA	TGTGCCAGCAGTTACGGCGGTTATGGCTACACCTTC	CASSYGGYGYTF
TRBJ2-3	NA	TRBV11-2	few	TGTGCCAGCAGCTTAGGGGGAGGCACAGATACGCAGTATTTT	CASSLGGGTDTQYF
TRBJ2-2	TRBD1	TRBV9	once	TGTGCCAGCAGCGAGGGACAGGGCGGCGGGGAGCTGTTTTTT	CASSEGQGGGELFF
TRBJ2-2	TRBD2	TRBV19	NA	TGTGCCAGTAGTAAACTAGCGGGGGGGCTTGGCACCGGGGAGCTGTTTTTT	CASSKLAGGLGTGELFF
TRBJ2-1	TRBD1	TRBV10-3	NA	TGTGCCATCAGTGACCGGGACAGGGCCCCTCCTGAGCAGTTCTTC	CAISDRDRAPPEQFF
TRBJ1-1	NA	TRBV7-8	NA	TGTGCCAGCAGCTTGCAGAAGTACACTGAAGCTTTCTTT	CASSLQKYTEAFF
TRBJ2-7	TRBD1	TRBV6-1	once	TGTGCCAGCACCGGGACAGGAGGCTACGAGCAGTACTTC	CASTGTGGYEQYF
TRBJ2-7	TRBD1	TRBV7-2	NA	TGTGCCAGCAGCTTAGGAACAGGGGCTGGGGCCTACGAGCAGTACTTC	CASSLGTGAGAYEQYF
TRBJ1-2	NA	TRBV18	NA	TGTGCCAGCTCGACTGACAGGTCGTTTTCCTATGGCTACACCTTC	CASSTDRSFSYGYTF
TRBJ1-6	NA	TRBV9	NA	TGTGCCAGCAGCGTAGCCTCCACAACCTATAATTCACCCCTCCACTTT	CASSVASTTYNSPLHF
TRBJ1-4	NA	TRBV19	NA	TGTGCCAGTAGTATAGGGTTTTCTGGGGGCCGAGCAACTAATGAAAAACTGTTTTTT	CASSIGFSGGRATNEKLFF
TRBJ2-7	TRBD1	TRBV27	NA	TGTGCCAGCAGTTCTACCACCATCGGGACAGGGTTCTACGAGCAGTACTTC	CASSSTTIGTGFYEQYF
TRBJ2-7	NA	TRBV28	NA	TGTGCCAGCAGTTTATTAACATGGGAGACCTACGAGCAGTACTTC	CASSLLTWETYEQYF
TRBJ2-3	TRBD1	TRBV6-5	NA	TGTGCCAGCAGTTTCACCCATCCACAGGGGTCGGATACGCAGTATTTT	CASSFTHPQGSDTQYF
TRBJ2-1	NA	TRBV4-1	NA	TGCGCCAGCAGCCCGCTCCTTAAGCCCGGTGAGCAGTTCTTC	CASSPLLKPGEQFF
TRBJ1-5	TRBD1	TRBV7-9	NA	TGTGCCAGCAGCTTAGGACAGGGGATTCAGCCCCAGCATTTT	CASSLGQGIQPQHF
TRBJ2-7	TRBD1	TRBV29-1	NA	TGCAGCGTTCGGGACAGGGGTTCCTACGAGCAGTACTTC	CSVRDRGSYEQYF
TRBJ2-3	NA	TRBV7-6	NA	TGTGCCAGCAGCTTAGCCGCCGTAGCGGATGGCACAGATACGCAGTATTTT	CASSLAAVADGTDTQYF
TRBJ1-3	NA	TRBV5-1	few	TGCGCCAGCAGCGTCGGGACAACCTCTGGAAACACCATATATTTT	CASSVGTTSGNTIYF
TRBJ2-7	NA	TRBV6-1	NA	TGTGCCAGCAGACGCTTGAAAGAGGAGACCTACGAGCAGTACTTC	CASRRLKEETYEQYF
TRBJ1-5	NA	TRBV5-1	NA	TGCGCCAGCAGCTTGGGTCCGGGGTTTGATCAGCCCCAGCATTTT	CASSLGPGFDQPQHF
TRBJ2-1	NA	TRBV18	NA	TGTGCCAGCTCACCACACGTAGATGAGCAGTTCTTC	CASSPHVDEQFF
TRBJ1-2	NA	TRBV27	NA	TGTGCCAGCAGTTTTGCAGACTCCTATGGCTACACCTTC	CASSFADSYGYTF
TRBJ2-3	NA	TRBV5-1	NA	TGCGCCAGCAGCTTAAGGACTAATGGAATGGATACGCAGTATTTT	CASSLRTNGMDTQYF
TRBJ2-7	NA	TRBV2	many	TGTGCCAGCAGGGCTCGAAACTACGAGCAGTACTTC	CASRARNYEQYF
TRBJ1-4	NA	TRBV5-4	NA	TGTGCCAGCAGCTTGGCCGGAGATGTTGAAAAACTGTTTTTT	CASSLAGDVEKLFF
TRBJ2-1	NA	TRBV25-1	NA	TGTGCCAGCAGTGAATTCGGTACTAGTCGGGTGGGCAATGAGCAGTTCTTC	CASSEFGTSRVGNEQFF
TRBJ2-1	NA	TRBV2	NA	TGTGCCAGCAGACCCGGGAACAATGAGCAGTTCTTC	CASRPGNNEQFF
TRBJ1-1	NA	TRBV6-6	few	TGTGCCAGCAGTATCGGCGGGACTGAAGCTTTCTTT	CASSIGGTEAFF
TRBJ1-1	NA	TRBV5-1	NA	TGCGCCAGCAGCTTTGGGCAGGTGAACACTGAAGCTTTCTTT	CASSFGQVNTEAFF
TRBJ1-4	NA	TRBV4-2	NA	TGTGCCAGCAGCCAAGAGGAGGGAGAGAATGAAAAACTGTTTTTT	CASSQEEGENEKLFF
TRBJ1-5	TRBD1	TRBV7-2	NA	TGTGCCAGCAGTCAGACACCCGGGACAGGGTTCCAGCCCCAGCATTTT	CASSQTPGTGFQPQHF
TRBJ2-1	TRBD1	TRBV28	NA	TGTGCCAGCAGTCCCCGCAGGACAGGGGGCCGGAATGAGCAGTTCTTC	CASSPRRTGGRNEQFF
TRBJ1-2	NA	TRBV18	NA	TGTGCCAGCTCACCAGGCCAAATCAATGGCTACACCTTC	CASSPGQINGYTF
TRBJ1-1	TRBD1	TRBV28	NA	TGTGCCAGCAGTTTAACTGGACAGGGGACGCTGAACACTGAAGCTTTCTTT	CASSLTGQGTLNTEAFF